This T cell receptor (beta chain) was sequenced for a study of blood T cell repertoires in COVID-19 (dated by TCRdb to the early 2020s). Broadly, across the study: The collaborator samples originated in the United States, Italy and Spain and spanned the acute and convalescent phases of COVID-19. The prospective study material was composed of cDNA or gDNA derived from T cells, B-cell-depleted T cells, or PBMCs. Deeply sampled blood TCRbeta repertoires from subjects exposed to, actively infected with, or recovered from COVID-19 were included in the dataset. The repertoires were released in a freely available public database intended as a resource for research on the immune response to SARS-CoV-2. The samples were drawn from two sources: the first 160 participants of the ongoing ImmuneRACE study, and about 1,300 subjects contributed by 6 global collaborators. Nearly every sample came with metadata listing a de-identified subject ID, COVID-19 status, age in years and sex. HLA class I and class II types, where available, came from metadata supplied by the sample provider rather than from assay-based typing. Study-wide findings and limitations: How much clinical and demographic metadata was included differed by source and by participant, and the metadata was provided uncurated.

Each collaborating institution followed its own protocols to collect whole blood in K2EDTA tubes. For TCRbeta analysis, collaborators shipped samples in one of three forms: frozen whole blood, isolated PBMCs, or DNA extracted from either of those sample types. TCRbeta CDR3 regions were amplified from genomic DNA by means of the immunoSEQ Assay, a bias-controlled multiplex PCR. As for how the authors treated the data: Nucleated cell counts per sample were estimated from amplification of reference gene primers within the assay. Sequence reads were collapsed and filtered to measure the absolute abundance of every unique TCRbeta CDR3 rearrangement. For each sample, productive Simpson clonality was calculated as the square root of Simpson's diversity index over productive rearrangements. Here the immuneACCESS table is served through TCRdb, limited to in-frame sequences with V and J called. Missing clones are a known gap in these copies; in checked studies unresolved V genes cover under half, and the rest lacks a known reason. V, J and clone size are those of that table, while D and trimming were read from the DNA. This sample holds 35,000 to 50,000 clones; about 85% were observed only once. The ten most abundant clones make up over 3.5% of the sample.

With respect to this clone: There is no known antigen for this receptor. Per-base quality was not reported, and no clone a single base away is much larger than it. Different DNA sequences within this sample yield the same CDR3.

The sample was peripheral blood. This sequence was found in a man in his sixties with acute or convalescent COVID-19.

The CDR3 is CASSYGSTEAFF. The nucleotides read TGTGCCAGCAGTTACGGGAGCACTGAAGCTTTCTTT. The rearrangement joined TRBV6-6 to TRBJ1-1; the D gene assignment is ambiguous. Measured from the cysteine to the phenylalanine, the CDR3 is 12 residues long. Just CDR3 DNA is preserved here, 36 bases in frame from base 1. CDR1 is given as MNHNY and CDR2 as SVGAGI, both from the germline V gene (reference sequence). The V end loses 2 bases and the J end loses 4 bases, and a stretch of 5 bases separates them.